This T cell receptor (beta chain) was profiled in a study of blood T cell repertoires in COVID-19. Germline V gives CDR1 SGHKS, CDR2 YYEKEE (reference sequence). Trimming removed 0 bases from V and 3 bases from J; junction bases left unmatched: 3. CDR3 size: 15 residues. The repertoire was sequenced with immunoSEQ multiplex PCR; TCRdb's copy has only in-frame clones and lacks some. The table lists 240,000 or so clones, about 86% of them singletons, with roughly 9.6% in the top ten. The clonotype originates from a woman older than 75 with acute or convalescent COVID-19. The source material was peripheral blood. The V call is TRBV5-5, the J call TRBJ2-4; 7 positions agree with TRBD1. DNA for the CDR3: TGTGCCAGCAGCTTGGAGGGGGCCGGCAAAAACATTCAGTACTTC. Protein sequence: CASSLEGAGKNIQYF.